The 16 T cell receptor beta chains presented below share a single source sample, sequenced in a study of a mutant IDH1 vaccine in newly diagnosed glioma. The repertoire was sequenced with immunoSEQ multiplex PCR; TCRdb's copy has only in-frame clones and lacks some. The sample consists of about 85,000 clones, around nine tenths of them appearing once. The time point: week 47, end of study. Each dose delivered 300 ug of mutant IDH1 20-mer peptide subcutaneously with imiquimod. Their antigens remain unidentified. The sequences come from PBMCs, collected from a glioma patient whose treatment included an IDH1 peptide vaccine. The receptors here all came from a woman between 50 and 59 years old with glioma.

The chain links TRBV27 to TRBJ2-2; no clear D gene. The V end was cut by 2 bases, the J end by 1 base, with 5 bases between. CDR1 and CDR2 from the germline V gene are MNHEY and SMNVEV (reference sequence). The CDR3 contains 14 residues. The CDR3 loop is CASSLRRNTGELFF. For the CDR3, the DNA is TGTGCCAGCAGTTTACGGAGGAACACCGGGGAGCTGTTTTTT.

This clone has a handful of counts. The chain employs TRBV7-9 and TRBJ2-7; TRBD2 matches 7 bases. V dropped 1 base and J dropped 1; count of bases not matched to a gene: 4. Germline lookup yields CDR1 SEHNR and CDR2 FQNEAQ (reference sequence). This CDR3 region has 15 residues. The CDR3 sequence: CASSLDLRESYEQYF. CDR3 nucleotides: TGTGCCAGCAGCTTAGATCTGCGGGAGTCCTACGAGCAGTACTTC.

The chain links TRBV7-6 to TRBJ2-7; D is perhaps TRBD1 (6 bases). The V end lost 1 base, the J end lost 1 base, and 11 bases lay between the germline ends. Germline CDR1 is SGHVS and CDR2 is FNYEAQ. This CDR3 has 15 residues. The CDR3 bases are TGTGCCAGCAGCTTAGGTGCAGGGGCATCCTACGAGCAGTACTTC. The encoded protein is CASSLGAGASYEQYF.

J is TRBJ2-7 and V is TRBV10-3; the match to TRBD2 covers 11 bases. Germline assignment: CDR1 ENHRY and CDR2 SYGVKD. This CDR3 has 17 amino acids. With 1 base clipped from V and 6 bases from J, the junction kept 11 bases outside the gene matches. The CDR3 here is CAISEWGGTSGSGEQYF. The CDR3 coding sequence is TGTGCCATCAGTGAGTGGGGGGGTACTAGCGGGAGTGGCGAGCAGTACTTC.

This clone was seen only once. V gene TRBV10-3 combines with J gene TRBJ1-2; D is unclear. The germline CDR1 and CDR2 sequences are ENHRY and SYGVKD. This CDR3 has 12 amino acids. V was shortened by 6 bases and J by 2 bases, with 7 bases between the two germline ends. The CDR3 nucleotides read TGTGCCATCAGCGGGTCGAACTATGGCTACACCTTC. Amino acids: CAISGSNYGYTF.

V and J are TRBV2 and TRBJ1-5; 7 bases align to TRBD1. Germline values: CDR1 SNHLY, CDR2 FYNNEI. The CDR3 consists of 15 residues. The ends lost 6 bases at V and 7 bases at J; junction bases unmatched: 12. The CDR3 region is CASRWDSRLGQPQHF. DNA for the CDR3: TGTGCCAGCAGATGGGACAGCAGGCTGGGACAGCCCCAGCATTTT.

The V gene is TRBV9, the J gene TRBJ2-1, with D perhaps TRBD2 (6 bases). CDR1 and CDR2 (germline): SGDLS, YYNGEE. Trimming pared 0 bases from V and 7 bases from J, leaving 14 bases between. The CDR3 is made up of 15 amino acids. The CDR3 nucleotides are TGTGCCAGCAGCGTAGCGGGCGGGAATCAGAATGAGCAGTTCTTC. Translating it yields CASSVAGGNQNEQFF.

This chain links TRBV9 with TRBJ2-5, with TRBD1 matching 9 bases. CDR3 size: 15 residues. Germline lookup yields CDR1 SGDLS and CDR2 YYNGEE. V trimming: 6 bases; J trimming: 7 bases; junction bases outside the gene matches: 13. This CDR3 reads CASNSGTGMFGTQYF. In DNA, the CDR3 is TGTGCCAGCAACTCCGGGACAGGGATGTTTGGGACCCAGTACTTC. The full variable domain, in which reference TRBV9 and TRBJ2-5 provide the parts outside the CDR3, is DSGVTQTPKHLITATGQRVTLRCSPRSGDLSVYWYQQSLDQGLQFLIQYYNGEERAKGNILERFSAQQFPDLHSELNLSSLELGDSALYFCASNSGTGMFGTQYFGPGTRLLVL.

The rearrangement joins TRBV7-9 to TRBJ2-1, with 12 bases that match TRBD2. The CDR3 loop spans 15 amino acids. Germline assignment: CDR1 SEHNR and CDR2 FQNEAQ (reference sequence). V was pared by 8 bases and J by 8 bases, with 10 bases of the junction left unmatched. CDR3 coding DNA: TGTGCCAGCTTAAGGGCTAGCGGGAGGGGGGATGAGCAGTTCTTC. This sequence encodes CASLRASGRGDEQFF.

The V gene is TRBV10-2, the J gene TRBJ2-7, with D perhaps matching TRBD2 (7 bases). The germline gives CDR1 WSHSY, CDR2 SAAADI. The V gene lost 6 bases and the J gene lost 5 bases, with 11 bases spanning the gap. The CDR3 contains 12 residues. This chain's CDR3 is CASSGGPHEQYF. CDR3 nucleotide sequence: TGCGCCAGCAGCGGGGGGCCCCACGAGCAGTACTTC.

The rearrangement joins TRBV2 to TRBJ2-7; D call uncertain. The CDR3 totals 14 residues. Germline CDR1 SNHLY, CDR2 FYNNEI. The ends were cut back, 6 bases at V and 0 bases at J, with 12 bases in the middle. The CDR3 DNA sequence: TGTGCCAGCAGGGTGGACCTTACCTCCTACGAGCAGTACTTC. This codes for CASRVDLTSYEQYF. Complete variable domain (other parts from reference TRBV2 and TRBJ2-7): EPEVTQTPSHQVTQMGQEVILRCVPISNHLYFYWYRQILGQKVEFLVSFYNNEISEKSEIFDDQFSVERPDGSNFTLKIRSTKLEDSAMYFCASRVDLTSYEQYFGPGTRLTVT.

The chain couples TRBV7-3 to TRBJ1-1; D remains unclear. CDR1 SGHTA and CDR2 FQGTGA come from the germline V gene. The ends were cut back, 7 bases at V and 0 bases at J, with 15 bases in the middle. The CDR3 is made up of 15 amino acids. DNA for the CDR3: TGTGCCAGCATGGCATCACGAGCCTTGAACACTGAAGCTTTCTTT. It yields the protein CASMASRALNTEAFF.

The J gene is TRBJ2-3, the V gene TRBV28, with 15 bases that match TRBD2. Germline V gene sequence: CDR1 MDHEN, CDR2 SYDVKM. V was pared by 2 bases and J by 5 bases, with 5 bases of the junction left unmatched. The CDR3 totals 17 residues. This CDR3 is CASSLGLAGGIGDTQYF. The DNA of the CDR3 is TGTGCCAGCAGTTTAGGACTAGCGGGAGGGATAGGAGATACGCAGTATTTT.

The chain is built from TRBV4-1 and TRBJ2-1; 13 nucleotides line up with TRBD2. V lost 4 bases, J lost 9 bases, and 6 bases stayed unmatched. There are 15 residues in the CDR3. The germline V gene encodes CDR1 MGHRA and CDR2 YSYEKL. Here the CDR3 DNA reads TGCGCCAGCAGCCTCCACCGGACTAGCGGGAGTGAGCAGTTCTTC. It specifies CASSLHRTSGSEQFF.

V usage is TRBV27 and J usage is TRBJ2-1; 7 nucleotides agree with TRBD1. This CDR3 is 15 amino acids long. V trimming: 8 bases; J trimming: 0 bases; junction bases outside the gene matches: 7. The V gene's germline CDR1 is MNHEY and CDR2 SMNVEV (reference sequence). The CDR3 DNA sequence: TGTGCCAGCCATAAACAGGGGAGCTCCTACAATGAGCAGTTCTTC. As protein: CASHKQGSSYNEQFF.

This clone was counted once. This sequence joins TRBV27 and TRBJ2-7, with D hard to call. Germline-derived CDR1 and CDR2 are MNHEY and SMNVEV (reference sequence). This CDR3 spans 13 amino acids. Between the trimmed V and J ends, which lost 2 bases and 6 bases, there was a span of 11 bases. CDR3 nucleotides: TGTGCCAGCAGTTTAGGCAGGCAGTTCGAGCAGTACTTC. The encoded protein is CASSLGRQFEQYF.